The 3 T cell receptor beta chains reported below all come from one sample, sequenced in a study of blood T cells in healthy people across ages. Sample-barcoded 5' priming and a J-beta primer mix drove a second PCR of about 7 to 11 cycles. TCRdb ran MiXCR on the 5' RACE reads and lists one entry per CDR3 protein. The data contain 1.5 million to 2 million distinct CDR3 sequences, 40% to 55% of them singletons. Sequenced sample: blood. These receptors came from a woman between 40 and 50 years old in good health.

This chain joins TRBV2 and TRBJ2-1; the D gene is possibly TRBD2 (5 bases). Germline lookup yields CDR1 SNHLY and CDR2 FYNNEI. The CDR3 runs to 13 residues. Trimming took 7 bases from V and 9 from J, leaving 16 bases between them. The CDR3 sequence: CASTPGARGEQFF. The CDR3 DNA follows: TGTGCCAGCACCCCGGGTGCCCGGGGTGAGCAGTTCTTC. The full variable domain, with the rest looked up from reference TRBV2 and TRBJ2-1, is EPEVTQTPSHQVTQMGQEVILRCVPISNHLYFYWYRQILGQKVEFLVSFYNNEISEKSEIFDDQFSVERPDGSNFTLKIRSTKLEDSAMYFCASTPGARGEQFFGPGTRLTVL.

This chain links TRBV4-2 with TRBJ1-2; TRBD1 might be the D (5 bases). The germline V gene encodes CDR1 LGHNA and CDR2 YNFKEQ. The CDR3 runs 15 residues. V was clipped by 1 base and J by 8 bases, with 17 bases between them. CDR3 sequence (DNA): TGTGCCAGCAGCCAAGTCCTACAGGTTTTAGCGGGCTACACCTTC. This translates into CASSQVLQVLAGYTF.

The rearrangement joins TRBV6-2 or TRBV6-3 to TRBJ2-5; 8 bases are a match to TRBD1. V gave up 5 bases and J gave up 11 bases; unmatched junction bases: 10. This CDR3 is 13 amino acids long. Germline V lookup: CDR1 MNHEY, CDR2 SVGEGT. The CDR3 sequence: CASSQSGTGEQYF. In DNA, the CDR3 is TGTGCCAGCAGTCAATCCGGGACAGGAGAGCAGTACTTC.